This T cell receptor (beta chain) was found in a study of T cells in Graves' hyperthyroidism and ophthalmopathy (dated by TCRdb to about 2019). With respect to the entire study: Peripheral blood samples were taken at initial diagnosis, before any treatment was given. TCR V-J signatures able to tell the groups apart were searched for in a discovery cohort of more than 90 patients, of whom 43 had Graves' ophthalmopathy and roughly 58 had stable Graves' hyperthyroidism. Prospective prediction of ophthalmopathy was tested in an independent validation cohort of approximately 19 hyperthyroidism patients and around 16 patients who later progressed to ophthalmopathy. The approximately 95 discovery patients were divided at random into training and test sets in a 7:3 ratio. In over five Graves' hyperthyroidism patients, the study also compared T-cell repertoires from thyroid tissue with T-cell repertoires from blood. Following sampling, methimazole starting at 30 mg daily was given to hyperthyroidism patients, and high-dose intravenous methylprednisolone was given to ophthalmopathy patients. According to the paper, TCR Vbeta CDR3 sequencing was carried out on about 140 peripheral blood samples, which came from 40 to 45 ophthalmopathy, around 74 hyperthyroidism and some 17 progressor patients. General findings and caveats noted by the study authors: A 13 V-J signature model separated ophthalmopathy from stable hyperthyroidism, with just over 85% sensitivity and roughly 82% specificity in cross-validation and 80%/75% in testing. Sample size was not statistically predetermined, and investigators were not blinded to group allocation. Blood samples also contained most of the expanded thyroid clonotypes (frequency above 0.001), which suggests that blood repertoires may reflect thyroid immune responses. In validation, the model predicted progression to ophthalmopathy a median of about 5.9 months before onset, with roughly 68% sensitivity and 72.22% specificity.

This clonotype has ten or more counts. The clone's antigen remains unknown. The sample holds no much larger clone one base away, and base qualities are not on file. In the ophthalmopathy patients, disease was moderately to severely active, with a Clinical Activity Score of 3 or more, a NOSPECS grade of 4 or more, and a duration of less than 3 months. The study excluded patients with uncontrolled infections, other autoimmune diseases, pregnancy or lactation. Diagnoses were based on clinical symptoms, serum thyroxine and TRAb, thyroid ultrasound and orbital computed tomography. PBMCs were isolated from 7.5 to 10 ml of fresh peripheral blood by Ficoll-Paque density gradient centrifugation. Total RNA was extracted with Trizol reagent, and quality was checked on an Agilent 2100 Bioanalyzer. The CDR3 holds 13 amino acids from the cysteine to the phenylalanine. Just the 39-base CDR3 DNA is kept, in frame starting at base 1. CDR1 and CDR2, per the germline V gene, are SGHRS and YFSETQ. The germline ends are 11 bases apart after V is trimmed by 7 bases and J by 1 base.

The TCR beta CDR3 regions were amplified from the RNA transcripts. A first-round RT-PCR of the TCR CDR3 used the HTBI primer set with the Qiagen OneStep RT-PCR kit. The libraries were constructed in a second round of multiplex PCR and then size-selected and purified. Sequencing of the libraries was done on an Illumina HiSeq2000 using paired-end 100 bp reads. As for how the authors treated the data: Raw data were processed with SOAPnuke, discarding reads with adapters, uncalled bases, mean Phred below 15, or no exact constant-primer or identifier match. High-quality paired reads were merged with COPE v1.2.5, and unique nucleotide sequences were defined as clonotypes. MiTCR v1.1 was used to align the clonotypes against IMGT TRBV, TRBD and TRBJ reference segments. Only V-J combinations with frequency above 0.0001, covering about 99% of repertoires, were analysed. The TCS score was defined as F50 (clonal expansion) divided by E x V (chaos), with BLOSUM62-based TCRdist calculated between CDR3 peptides within each V-J. Welch's t-statistics and random forest reduced around 510 V-J features to about 12, which were used in a naive Bayes classifier (R e1071). The public reads were run again by TCRdb, first through fastp at Q25 and then through MiXCR, and only productive beta chains were kept. Rows merge per CDR3 protein into single entries with the most common DNA and genes. TCRdb, rather than the study authors, made the V and J calls. A total of hundreds of thousands of distinct CDR3 sequences appear in this sample, roughly 14% of them only once. The ten largest clones capture over 10% of the sample.

The sample taken for sequencing was blood. The chain uses TRBV5-1 and TRBJ1-1; the D gene is not confidently resolved. This TCR was sampled from a man aged 18 to 30 with Graves' ophthalmopathy. The CDR3 protein is CASGVFGNTEAFF. Read as DNA, the sequence is TGCGCCAGCGGCGTGTTTGGGAACACTGAAGCTTTCTTT.